This T cell receptor beta chain was profiled in a study of cytomegalovirus exposure and HLA in healthy donors. General study results and limits: TCR beta V- and J-gene trimming, according to a later analysis, was linked to a missense DCLRE1C variant.

Everyone who donated was a healthy bone marrow donor. V lost 0 bases and J lost 0, with 13 bases in between. Per germline, CDR1 SEHNR and CDR2 FQNEAQ (reference sequence). The CDR3 has 17 residues. The PCR made use of 60 Vbeta and 13 Jbeta primers. The method was immunoSEQ multiplex PCR; TCRdb's version includes in-frame clones alone and lacks a portion of them. The sample shows about 130,000 clones, about two thirds of them seen only once. Only one count was recorded for this clone. Its antigen is still unknown. The V call is TRBV7-9, the J call TRBJ2-3; no definite D call. Sequencing was performed on PBMCs. The source of this sequence is a man aged 30-40 years in good health and CMV-seronegative. CDR3 in DNA: TGTGCCAGCAGCTTAGCCTGGGCCCCCAGGAGCACAGATACGCAGTATTTT. Encoded protein: CASSLAWAPRSTDTQYF.